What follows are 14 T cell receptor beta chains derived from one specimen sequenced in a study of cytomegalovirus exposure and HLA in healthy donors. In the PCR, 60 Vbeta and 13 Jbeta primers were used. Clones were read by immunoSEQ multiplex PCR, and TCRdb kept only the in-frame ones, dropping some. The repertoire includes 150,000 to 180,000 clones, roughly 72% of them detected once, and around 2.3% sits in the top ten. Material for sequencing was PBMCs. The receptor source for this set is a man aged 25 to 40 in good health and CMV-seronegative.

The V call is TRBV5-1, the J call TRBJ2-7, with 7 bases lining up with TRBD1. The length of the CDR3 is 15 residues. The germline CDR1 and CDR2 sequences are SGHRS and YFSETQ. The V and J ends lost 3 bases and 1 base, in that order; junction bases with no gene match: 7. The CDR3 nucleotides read TGCGCCAGCAGCTCGGGTCAGACAGGGTCCTACGAGCAGTACTTC. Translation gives CASSSGQTGSYEQYF.

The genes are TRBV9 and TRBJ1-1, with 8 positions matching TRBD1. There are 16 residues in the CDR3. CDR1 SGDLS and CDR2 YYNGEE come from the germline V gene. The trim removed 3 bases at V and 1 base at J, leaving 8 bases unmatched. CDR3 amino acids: CASSGGLQGGNTEAFF. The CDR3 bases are TGTGCCAGCAGCGGAGGATTACAGGGGGGGAACACTGAAGCTTTCTTT.

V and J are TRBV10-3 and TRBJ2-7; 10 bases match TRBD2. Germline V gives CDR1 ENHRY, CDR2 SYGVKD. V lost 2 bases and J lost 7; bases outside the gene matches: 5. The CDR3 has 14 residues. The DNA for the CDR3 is TGTGCCATCAGTGAGCCCTCACTAGCGGGAGAGCAGTACTTC. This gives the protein CAISEPSLAGEQYF.

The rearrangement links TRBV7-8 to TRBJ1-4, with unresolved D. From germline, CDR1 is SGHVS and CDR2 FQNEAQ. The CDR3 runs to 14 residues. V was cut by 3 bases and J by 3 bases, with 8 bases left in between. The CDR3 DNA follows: TGTGCCAGCAGCTTGGAGTGGTCTAATGAAAAACTGTTTTTT. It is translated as CASSLEWSNEKLFF.

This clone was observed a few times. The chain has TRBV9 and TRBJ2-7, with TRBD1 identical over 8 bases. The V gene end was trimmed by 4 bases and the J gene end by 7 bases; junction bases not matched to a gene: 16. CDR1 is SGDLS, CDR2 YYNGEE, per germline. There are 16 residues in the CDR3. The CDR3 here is CASSQSPGQVEGEQYF. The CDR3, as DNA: TGTGCCAGCAGCCAATCACCGGGACAGGTTGAAGGGGAGCAGTACTTC.

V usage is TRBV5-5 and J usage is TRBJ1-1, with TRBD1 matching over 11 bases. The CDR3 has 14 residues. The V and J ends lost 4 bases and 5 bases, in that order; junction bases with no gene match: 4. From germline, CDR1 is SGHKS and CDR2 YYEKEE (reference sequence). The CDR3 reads CASSGGQGVTEAFF. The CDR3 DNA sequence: TGTGCCAGCAGCGGGGGACAGGGGGTTACTGAAGCTTTCTTT.

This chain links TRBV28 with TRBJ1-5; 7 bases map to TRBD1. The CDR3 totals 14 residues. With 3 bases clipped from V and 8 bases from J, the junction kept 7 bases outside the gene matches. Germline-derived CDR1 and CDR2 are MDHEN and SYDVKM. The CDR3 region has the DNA TGTGCCAGCAGTTTGGGGGACAGAAGGAAGCCCCAGCATTTT. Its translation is CASSLGDRRKPQHF.

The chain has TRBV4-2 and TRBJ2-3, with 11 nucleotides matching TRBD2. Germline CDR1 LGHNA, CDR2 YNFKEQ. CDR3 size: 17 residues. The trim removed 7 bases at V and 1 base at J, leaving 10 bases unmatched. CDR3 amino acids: CASMHDPGLAGTDTQYF. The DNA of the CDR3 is TGTGCCAGCATGCACGATCCGGGACTAGCGGGCACAGATACGCAGTATTTT.

The CDR3 DNA sequence: TGTGCCAGCACAGGGCCGGACTCCTACGAGCAGTACTTC. Its protein is CASTGPDSYEQYF. The chain is built from TRBV28 and TRBJ2-7; D is possibly TRBD1 (5 bases). The CDR3 runs 13 residues. Deletions cut 7 bases from V and 0 bases from J, with 10 bases between. Germline CDR1 and CDR2: MDHEN and SYDVKM.

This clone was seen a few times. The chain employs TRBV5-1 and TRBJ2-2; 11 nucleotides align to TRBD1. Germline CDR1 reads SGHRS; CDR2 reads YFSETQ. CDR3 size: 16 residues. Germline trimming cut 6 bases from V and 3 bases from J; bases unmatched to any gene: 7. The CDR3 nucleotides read TGCGCCAGCATCATGGGGACAGGGGGTGACACCGGGGAGCTGTTTTTT. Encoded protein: CASIMGTGGDTGELFF.

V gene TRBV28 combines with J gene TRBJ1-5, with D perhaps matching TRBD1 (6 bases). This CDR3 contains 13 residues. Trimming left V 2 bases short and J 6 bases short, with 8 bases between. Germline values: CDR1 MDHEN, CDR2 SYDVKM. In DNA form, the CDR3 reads TGTGCCAGCAGTTTACTGACAGGTCAGCCCCAGCATTTT. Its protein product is CASSLLTGQPQHF.

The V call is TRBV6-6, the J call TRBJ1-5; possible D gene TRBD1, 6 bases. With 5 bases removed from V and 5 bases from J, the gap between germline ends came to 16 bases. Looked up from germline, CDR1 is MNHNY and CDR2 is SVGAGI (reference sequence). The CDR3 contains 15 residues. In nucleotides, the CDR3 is TGTGCCAGCAGTCGCTCCACAGGGTACGATCAGCCCCAGCATTTT. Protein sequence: CASSRSTGYDQPQHF.

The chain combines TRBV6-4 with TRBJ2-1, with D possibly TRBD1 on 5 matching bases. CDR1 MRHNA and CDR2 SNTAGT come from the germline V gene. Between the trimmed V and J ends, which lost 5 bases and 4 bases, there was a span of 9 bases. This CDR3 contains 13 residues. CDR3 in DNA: TGTGCCAGCAGTCAGACAGAATACAATGAGCAGTTCTTC. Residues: CASSQTEYNEQFF.

CDR3 DNA: TGTGCCAGCTCACCGTCCGGGGTAGTGGCTGGCTACACCTTC. The encoded protein is CASSPSGVVAGYTF. This chain joins TRBV18 and TRBJ1-2; D gene unclear. Trimming pared 3 bases from V and 7 bases from J, leaving 15 bases between. This CDR3 is built from 14 residues. Looked up from germline, CDR1 is KGHSH and CDR2 is LQKENI. The variable domain in full, completed from reference TRBV18 and TRBJ1-2, reads NAGVMQNPRHLVRRRGQEARLRCSPMKGHSHVYWYRQLPEEGLKFMVYLQKENIIDESGMPKERFSAEFPKEGPSILRIQQVVRGDSAAYFCASSPSGVVAGYTFGSGTRLTVV.